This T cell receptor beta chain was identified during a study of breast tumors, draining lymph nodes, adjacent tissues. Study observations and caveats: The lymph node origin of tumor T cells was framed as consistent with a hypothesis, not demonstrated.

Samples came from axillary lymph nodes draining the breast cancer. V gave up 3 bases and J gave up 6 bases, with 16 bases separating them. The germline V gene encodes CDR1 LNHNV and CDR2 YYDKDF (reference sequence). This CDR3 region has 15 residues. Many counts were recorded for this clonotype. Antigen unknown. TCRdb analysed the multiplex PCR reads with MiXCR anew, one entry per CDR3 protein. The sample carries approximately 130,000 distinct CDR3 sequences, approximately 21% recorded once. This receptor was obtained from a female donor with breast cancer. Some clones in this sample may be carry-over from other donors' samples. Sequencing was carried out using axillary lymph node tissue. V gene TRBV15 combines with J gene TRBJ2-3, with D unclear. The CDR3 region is CATSSLGRLGDTQYF. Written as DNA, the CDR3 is TGTGCCACCAGCAGCCTAGGACGGTTAGGGGATACGCAGTATTTT.